This T cell receptor (beta chain) was sequenced in a study of T-cell reconstitution after alpha-beta-depleted transplantation in children (dated by TCRdb to 2016 to 2018). Looking at the study overall: Using TCR repertoire profiling, the study quantitatively followed how T-cell immune reconstitution unfolded in children after TCRalphabeta/CD19-depleted allogeneic hematopoietic cell transplantation.

The CDR3 goes from the cysteine to the phenylalanine over 16 residues. The sequence is cut down to CDR3 DNA, 48 bases in frame from base 1. Based on the germline V gene, the CDR1 and CDR2 sequences are KGHSH and LQKENI. The germline V and J ends show losses of 4 bases and 2 bases respectively, and no gene match explains 6 bases of the junction. Receptor libraries were prepared by PCR. Sequencing was performed on an Illumina HiSeq 2500. TCR library preparation used molecular barcoding, with unique molecular identifiers applied to normalize quantification of the TCRbeta repertoire. Clones were called with MiXCR by TCRdb after fastp trimmed the public reads at Q25, and only in-frame beta chains were retained. Identical CDR3 proteins give one entry, which carries the most common genes and DNA. The sample table holds around 370,000 distinct CDR3 sequences, of which 10% were seen once. In total, the top ten clones hold approximately 2.3% of the sample.

About this clonotype itself: The antigen it binds to is not known. No base quality values were provided; no much bigger clone lies one nucleotide off.

This TCR was sampled from a human donor who donated a stem cell graft to a child with acute lymphoblastic leukemia. Rearrangement joined TRBV18 to TRBJ2-1; TRBD1 agrees with 9 junctional bases. Sequenced here: PBMCs from the stem cell graft donor, sampled from the stem cell graft. The DNA sequence is as follows: TGTGCCAGCTCACTTATGGGACAGGGCCCCTACAATGAGCAGTTCTTC. This encodes CASSLMGQGPYNEQFF.